A single sample is the source of the 5 T cell receptor beta chains below, sequenced in a study of T cell repertoires in cytomegalovirus infection. TCRdb re-derived calls from the reads in MiXCR, one entry per CDR3 protein. The sample has around 230,000 distinct CDR3 sequences, approximately 7% seen once; the top ten hold roughly 6%. Sequencing was done on a sample of PBMCs. The receptors were sampled from a human donor in good health (CMV status not recorded). Some clones in this sample may be carry-over from other donors' samples.

This clonotype appeared many times. The chain couples TRBV6-2 or TRBV6-3 to TRBJ2-7; the match to TRBD1 covers 7 bases. V trimming: 6 bases; J trimming: 6 bases; junction bases outside the gene matches: 5. This CDR3 has 12 residues. Germline lookup yields CDR1 MNHEY and CDR2 SVGEGT. CDR3 nucleotides: TGTGCCAGCAGCCGTAGACAGGGCGAGCAGTACTTC. This gives the protein CASSRRQGEQYF.

This clonotype has more than one count but fewer than ten. J is TRBJ2-7 and V is TRBV7-2; 9 bases align to TRBD1. Germline V gene lookup returns CDR1 SGHTA and CDR2 FQGNSA. V was pared by 8 bases and J by 2 bases, with 7 bases of the junction left unmatched. This CDR3 spans 14 amino acids. In nucleotides, the CDR3 is TGTGCCAGCTCAGCGGGGACAGGGCCCTACGAGCAGTACTTC. Encoded protein: CASSAGTGPYEQYF.

This clonotype was observed at least ten times. One end of the junction varies from germline; a read error may be responsible. This chain links TRBV20-1 with TRBJ1-1; D is possibly TRBD1 (5 bases). Germline V lookup: CDR1 DFQATT, CDR2 SNEGSKA (reference sequence). The CDR3 length is 11 residues. This chain's CDR3 is CSATSSWGGVF. The CDR3 nucleotides are TGCAGTGCTACTTCCTCTTGGGGGGGAGTCTTT.

There are many counts of this clonotype. The chain combines TRBV14 with TRBJ1-6, with D perhaps matching TRBD1 (5 bases). Looked up from germline, CDR1 is SGHDN and CDR2 is FVKESK. V gave up 1 base and J gave up 7 bases, with 14 bases separating them. The CDR3 spans 16 residues. CDR3: CASSQVPGIINSPLHF. CDR3 coding DNA: TGTGCCAGCAGCCAAGTGCCAGGGATCATCAATTCACCCCTCCACTTT.

This clonotype was recorded a few times. The J gene is TRBJ1-5, the V gene TRBV30, with TRBD1 identical over 10 bases. This CDR3 has 15 residues. J gave up 5 bases and V 1 base, and 5 bases lay outside the gene matches. The germline gives CDR1 GTSNPN, CDR2 SVGIG (reference sequence). The CDR3 spells CAWSEGQGVHQPQHF. The CDR3 region has the DNA TGTGCCTGGAGTGAAGGACAGGGGGTCCATCAGCCCCAGCATTTT.